A selection of T cell receptor beta chains follows, all from one sample in a study of T cell responses to AZD1222 COVID-19 vaccine. Using immunoSEQ multiplex PCR, the repertoire was profiled, and TCRdb retains in-frame clones only, with some absent. The table records 90,000 to 150,000 clones, roughly 86% of them present only once. The sequenced sample was peripheral blood, obtained 28 days after the second AZD1222 dose. These receptors were obtained from an adult who received the AZD1222 COVID-19 vaccine. Each CDR3 is given with its conserved first and last residue. The order of the fields is CDR3 DNA, CDR3 protein, J gene, V gene, clone size, D gene. D genes are given only for firm matches. Clone size is not always given. Where it is, it says once, few, many or a class for expanded clones.

TGTGCCAGCAGCGTAGTGTCTAGCGGGGCCACAGATACGCAGTATTTT CASSVVSSGATDTQYF TRBJ2-3 TRBV9 NA TRBD2
TGTGCCAGCAGCCAAGCACCGGGGGGGGTGCAGCCCCAGCATTTT CASSQAPGGVQPQHF TRBJ1-5 TRBV3-1/TRBV3-2 few NA
TGTGCCAGCAGCTTGTATGGGGGTGTCTATGGCTACACCTTC CASSLYGGVYGYTF TRBJ1-2 TRBV5-4 NA NA
TGTGCCAGCTCACCGTCCGGGACACCATATAATTCACCCCTCCACTTT CASSPSGTPYNSPLHF TRBJ1-6 TRBV18 many NA
TGTGCCAGCAGTCCTGGCCCCGGTTATGGCTACACCTTC CASSPGPGYGYTF TRBJ1-2 TRBV6-5 NA NA
TGTGCCAGCAGCAAAGAGGAGGGACCGAAGGTTGGCTACACCTTC CASSKEEGPKVGYTF TRBJ1-2 TRBV21-1 NA NA
TGCGCCAGCAGCCAATGGACTAACTATGGCTACACCTTC CASSQWTNYGYTF TRBJ1-2 TRBV4-1 NA NA
TGCGCCAGCAGCTCGGGACCCACCACCTACGAGCAGTACTTC CASSSGPTTYEQYF TRBJ2-7 TRBV5-1 NA NA
TGTGCCATCAGTGGGGGAGGGAGAGGTGCAGATACGCAGTATTTT CAISGGGRGADTQYF TRBJ2-3 TRBV10-3 NA TRBD2
TGTGCCAGCAGCCGTTACCCTTTTCTAGCGGGGGGGAGCTCCTACAATGAGCAGTTCTTC CASSRYPFLAGGSSYNEQFF TRBJ2-1 TRBV7-6 once TRBD2
TGTGCCAGCAGCCCCGGGGGGGGTCTCTATACGCAGTATTTT CASSPGGGLYTQYF TRBJ2-3 TRBV7-9 NA TRBD2
TGCGCCAGCAGCCGGACAGAGAACACTGAAGCTTTCTTT CASSRTENTEAFF TRBJ1-1 TRBV5-1 NA NA
TGTGCCAGCAGTTTATTTCGGACAGGCCTTTACAACGAGCAGTACTTC CASSLFRTGLYNEQYF TRBJ2-7 TRBV27 NA TRBD1
TGTGCCAGCAGCTTAGAGCCCTATAACACCGGGGAGCTGTTTTTT CASSLEPYNTGELFF TRBJ2-2 TRBV7-8 NA NA
TGTGCCAGCAGCAAATCCCTCAAAAAAGACAGGGGCGGGGCATATTTT CASSKSLKKDRGGAYF TRBJ1-3 TRBV21-1 NA NA
TGTGCCAGCAGTTTAGGGGGGTTCTCCTATAATTCACCCCTCCACTTT CASSLGGFSYNSPLHF TRBJ1-6 TRBV28 NA NA
TGTGCCAGCAGGGACAGCCTCTACAATCAGCCCCAGCATTTT CASRDSLYNQPQHF TRBJ1-5 TRBV2 NA NA
TGTGCCAGCAGCTTTCCAGGGTTTATGAACACTGAAGCTTTCTTT CASSFPGFMNTEAFF TRBJ1-1 TRBV7-9 NA NA
TGCGCCAGCAGCCCCCGGCCCCTCCAGGAGCAGTTCTTC CASSPRPLQEQFF TRBJ2-1 TRBV4-1 NA NA
TGTGCCAGCAGCCCTAGCTCAAAAGTGGGGTTTGAGCAGTTCTTC CASSPSSKVGFEQFF TRBJ2-1 TRBV28 NA NA
TGCGCCAGCAGGCTGGGGGGCAACTCCTACGAGCAGTACTTC CASRLGGNSYEQYF TRBJ2-7 TRBV5-1 NA NA
TGTGCCTGGAGTGTAGGGGGTGGGGGTTCCTATGGCTACACCTTC CAWSVGGGGSYGYTF TRBJ1-2 TRBV30 NA NA
TGCGCCAGCGGAGCGGGGGTAACCGGGGAGCTGTTTTTT CASGAGVTGELFF TRBJ2-2 TRBV10-1 few TRBD2